The T cell receptor (beta chain) described here comes from a study of OX40 agonist ivuxolimab in advanced cancers. The ends were cut back, 8 bases at V and 1 base at J, with 11 bases in the middle. Germline assignment: CDR1 SQVTM and CDR2 ANQGSEA. The CDR3 is made up of 12 amino acids. Clones were read by immunoSEQ multiplex PCR, and TCRdb kept only the in-frame ones, dropping some. The sample lists about 83,000 clones; around 84% were seen once. The chain employs TRBV29-1 and TRBJ1-1; D ambiguous. The TCR was taken from an adult with an advanced solid tumor such as melanoma, head and neck, liver or kidney cancer. This sample comprised CD4+ or CD8+ T cells sorted from blood, obtained in a trial of the OX40 agonist ivuxolimab. The CDR3 region is CSSIPENTEAFF. CDR3 DNA sequence: TGCAGCTCGATACCGGAGAACACTGAAGCTTTCTTT.